The 19 T cell receptor beta chains reported below all come from one sample, sequenced in a study of T-cell reconstitution after alpha-beta-depleted transplantation in children. Unique molecular identifiers tagged the TCRbeta library. TCRdb itself ran the PCR reads through MiXCR, one entry per CDR3 protein. The sample holds approximately 590,000 distinct CDR3 sequences; about 10% are singletons and the top ten take 3.5% to 5%. Sample: PBMCs from the stem cell graft donor, taken from the stem cell graft. The receptors stem from a human donor who donated a stem cell graft to a child with acute myeloid leukemia.

This clonotype appeared a few times. The J gene is TRBJ1-1, the V gene TRBV29-1, with D uncertain. There are 13 residues in the CDR3. Trimming took 7 bases from V and 0 from J, leaving 12 bases between them. Germline loops: CDR1 SQVTM, CDR2 ANQGSEA. In DNA, the CDR3 is TGCAGCGCCGTAGGACTCATGAACACTGAAGCTTTCTTT. It encodes CSAVGLMNTEAFF.

This clonotype has a count of ten or more. This chain links TRBV29-1 with TRBJ1-3, with unresolved D. Germline V gives CDR1 SQVTM, CDR2 ANQGSEA. The ends were cut back, 6 bases at V and 8 bases at J, with 14 bases in the middle. The CDR3 loop spans 12 amino acids. The CDR3 bases are TGCAGCGTGGGAGACGGGCGCGACACCATATATTTT. This codes for CSVGDGRDTIYF.

The V and J genes are TRBV28 and TRBJ2-3; D perhaps matches TRBD2 (6 bases). Looked up from germline, CDR1 is MDHEN and CDR2 is SYDVKM. Trimming removed 4 bases from V and 4 bases from J, with 15 bases in between. The CDR3 has 15 amino acids. CDR3 DNA: TGTGCCAGCAGTTCGGTCGGGAGTTTTTCAGATACGCAGTATTTT. Translated, it gives CASSSVGSFSDTQYF.

This clonotype was seen more than once but under ten times. V is TRBV20-1 and J is TRBJ1-6; 12 bases are shared with TRBD1. This CDR3 spans 16 amino acids. Germline loops: CDR1 DFQATT, CDR2 SNEGSKA (reference sequence). V shed 6 bases and J 9 bases; nucleotides not matched to a gene: 12. The CDR3 DNA sequence: TGCAGTGCAACCGGGACAGGGGGCAGAAAGGGTTCACCCCTCCACTTT. Protein: CSATGTGGRKGSPLHF.

This clonotype showed up just a few times. V usage is TRBV7-9 and J usage is TRBJ1-1; D might be TRBD1 (5 bases). Trimming cost V 0 bases and J 3 bases, with 11 bases left between them. The CDR3 sequence is 15 residues long. Germline V gene data show CDR1 as SEHNR and CDR2 as FQNEAQ (reference sequence). Here the CDR3 reads CASSLAGGAYTEAFF. CDR3 nucleotides: TGTGCCAGCAGCTTAGCGGGCGGGGCATACACTGAAGCTTTCTTT. Filled out from reference TRBV7-9 and TRBJ1-1, the complete variable domain reads DTGVSQNPRHKITKRGQNVTFRCDPISEHNRLYWYRQTLGQGPEFLTYFQNEAQLEKSRLLSDRFSAERPKGSFSTLEIQRTEQGDSAMYLCASSLAGGAYTEAFFGQGTRLTVV.

The chain has TRBV7-3 and TRBJ2-1, with 9 bases matching TRBD2. Per germline, CDR1 SGHTA and CDR2 FQGTGA. CDR3 length equals 17 residues. V shed 5 bases, J shed 6 bases, and the junction held 14 bases outside the gene matches. Written as DNA, the CDR3 is TGTGCCAGCAGCGTTAAAGGGCGGGAGGGCATTGGCAATGAGCAGTTCTTC. Translation: CASSVKGREGIGNEQFF.

The chain employs TRBV14 and TRBJ1-5, with 8 nucleotides matching TRBD1. This CDR3 is 15 amino acids long. V lost 4 bases, J lost 3 bases, and 5 bases stayed unmatched. Germline loops: CDR1 SGHDN, CDR2 FVKESK. The CDR3 loop is CASSPRQGHNQPQHF. In nucleotides, the CDR3 is TGTGCCAGCAGCCCACGACAGGGGCACAATCAGCCCCAGCATTTT.

This clonotype came up many times. The V call is TRBV7-2, the J call TRBJ2-1; D ambiguous. This CDR3 has 11 amino acids. The V gene's germline CDR1 is SGHTA and CDR2 FQGNSA. This CDR3 reads CPFSSYNEQFF. CDR3 DNA: TGTCCATTTAGCTCCTACAATGAGCAGTTCTTC.

The chain has TRBV29-1 and TRBJ2-5; D possibly corresponds to TRBD1 (6 bases). The CDR3 consists of 15 residues. The V gene lost 5 bases and the J gene lost 2 bases, with 18 bases spanning the gap. Per the germline V gene, CDR1 is SQVTM and CDR2 is ANQGSEA. The CDR3 sequence: CSVKAPGAVQETQYF. CDR3 in DNA: TGCAGCGTTAAGGCCCCAGGGGCAGTACAAGAGACCCAGTACTTC.

This rearrangement joins TRBV5-1 to TRBJ2-2; no definite D call. The CDR3 runs to 17 residues. Trimming shortened V by 1 base and J by 0 bases, and 13 bases separated the two germline ends. Germline V gene sequence: CDR1 SGHRS, CDR2 YFSETQ. The CDR3 reads CASSLNFWGANTGELFF. The CDR3 DNA is TGCGCCAGCAGCTTGAATTTCTGGGGTGCGAACACCGGGGAGCTGTTTTTT.

This clonotype came up many times. The rearrangement links TRBV5-1 to TRBJ2-1; TRBD2 agrees at 7 bases. Trimming took 4 bases from V and 2 from J; bases not matched to a gene: 6. This CDR3 region has 15 residues. Germline loops: CDR1 SGHRS, CDR2 YFSETQ. The CDR3: CASSGSGDPYNEQFF. The CDR3 bases are TGCGCCAGCAGCGGCAGCGGGGACCCCTACAATGAGCAGTTCTTC. Full variable domain (outside the CDR3, taken from reference TRBV5-1 and TRBJ2-1): KAGVTQTPRYLIKTRGQQVTLSCSPISGHRSVSWYQQTPGQGLQFLFEYFSETQRNKGNFPGRFSGRQFSNSRSEMNVSTLELGDSALYLCASSGSGDPYNEQFFGPGTRLTVL.

This clonotype was counted ten times or more. The V and J genes are TRBV29-1 and TRBJ2-3; possible D gene TRBD1, 6 bases. CDR3 size: 13 residues. V was trimmed by 5 bases and J by 3 bases, leaving 12 bases between them. CDR1 is SQVTM and CDR2 is ANQGSEA in the germline V gene. The CDR3 sequence: CSVFPGQTDTQYF. For the CDR3, the DNA is TGCAGCGTTTTCCCCGGACAGACAGATACGCAGTATTTT.

This clonotype was counted a single time. V usage is TRBV7-9 and J usage is TRBJ1-3; possible D gene TRBD1, 6 bases. The V end lost 5 bases, the J end lost 1 base, and 12 bases lay between the germline ends. The CDR3 length is 15 residues. Germline assignment: CDR1 SEHNR and CDR2 FQNEAQ (reference sequence). The CDR3 region is CASSRSQGSGNTIYF. The CDR3 DNA is TGTGCCAGCAGCAGATCACAGGGTTCTGGAAACACCATATATTTT.

The chain is built from TRBV7-9 and TRBJ2-1; the match to TRBD2 covers 13 bases. This CDR3 region has 15 residues. Germline CDR1 is SEHNR and CDR2 is FQNEAQ (reference sequence). The V and J ends lost 4 bases and 9 bases, in that order; junction bases with no gene match: 6. CDR3 loop: CASSSLAGGQSEQFF. The CDR3 DNA follows: TGTGCCAGCAGCTCACTAGCGGGAGGGCAGAGTGAGCAGTTCTTC.

In its sample, this clonotype was seen many times. This rearrangement joins TRBV20-1 to TRBJ2-7; the match to TRBD2 covers 12 bases. The CDR3 totals 12 residues. Looked up from germline, CDR1 is DFQATT and CDR2 is SNEGSKA (reference sequence). DNA for the CDR3: TGCAGCGGACTAGCGGGAAACGACGAGCAGTACTTC. This gives the protein CSGLAGNDEQYF.

This clonotype turned up a few times. The chain links TRBV20-1 to TRBJ2-3; 8 bases line up with TRBD1. Germline V CDR1 and CDR2: DFQATT, SNEGSKA (reference sequence). CDR3 length: 14 amino acids. Trimming cost V 3 bases and J 0 bases; bases outside gene matches: 2. The CDR3 DNA follows: TGCAGTGCTAGCAGGGGGCAAAGCACAGATACGCAGTATTTT. Amino acid sequence: CSASRGQSTDTQYF.

This clonotype came up a few times. The V call is TRBV7-9, the J call TRBJ2-3, with a tentative D call TRBD1 (6 bases). The V gene's germline CDR1 is SEHNR and CDR2 FQNEAQ (reference sequence). The CDR3 extends over 21 amino acids. V gave up 5 bases and J gave up 4 bases, with 34 bases separating them. CDR3 amino acids: CASSPQLITSGVLREADTQYF. As DNA, the CDR3 is TGTGCCAGCAGCCCGCAACTTATTACTTCAGGGGTACTCAGAGAAGCAGATACGCAGTATTTT.

This clonotype was observed a handful of times. The chain employs TRBV15 and TRBJ2-3; 11 bases align to TRBD2. The CDR3 loop spans 16 amino acids. Germline values: CDR1 LNHNV, CDR2 YYDKDF (reference sequence). V lost 3 bases and J lost 1; bases outside the gene matches: 3. CDR3 DNA: TGTGCCACCAGCAGGAGGGGACTAGCGGGCACAGATACGCAGTATTTT. Translated: CATSRRGLAGTDTQYF.

This clonotype came up a few times. The genes are TRBV20-1 and TRBJ2-7; the D is unclear. Germline-derived CDR1 and CDR2 are DFQATT and SNEGSKA (reference sequence). Trimming stripped 0 bases from V and 3 bases from J, with 9 bases between. CDR3 size: 13 residues. The DNA of the CDR3 is TGCAGTGCTAGAGATGAGGCCGTCTACGAGCAGTACTTC. Protein sequence: CSARDEAVYEQYF.